This T cell receptor beta chain was captured in a study of T cell responses to AZD1222 COVID-19 vaccine. The V end lost 4 bases, the J end lost 1 base, and 14 bases lay between the germline ends. Looked up from germline, CDR1 is SGDLS and CDR2 is YYNGEE. This CDR3 is built from 16 residues. Study results and caveats: Spike-spanning, vaccine-associated CD4 TCRs were dominant at 160-218 and 743-854.

A remark on this clone: Its antigen is undetermined.

The data were produced by immunoSEQ multiplex PCR, yet TCRdb's version contains in-frame clones alone and is incomplete. The data hold about 100,000 clones, with about 87% observed a single time. The chain uses TRBV9 and TRBJ2-2; TRBD1 is a possible D gene (5 bases). The sample was peripheral blood, taken on day 0 of MenACWY control vaccination. The sequence was obtained from an adult in good health. CDR3 bases: TGTGCCAGCAGCCCCCAGGGTAGGGTGAACACCGGGGAGCTGTTTTTT. It is translated as CASSPQGRVNTGELFF.